The 9 T cell receptor beta chains below come from one sample, sequenced in a study of metastatic and nonmetastatic thyroid tumors. There were no patients who had received any treatment before thyroid surgery. TCRdb re-analyzed the PCR reads using MiXCR. In the table there are roughly 30,000 clones, about a sixth of which are singletons. Sequencing was performed on blood. These receptors all stem from a female donor with papillary thyroid cancer or a benign thyroid nodule (not recorded which). Some clones in this sample may be carry-over from other donors' samples.

This clone rates as medium-sized. The rearrangement uses TRBV12-3 or TRBV12-4 and TRBJ1-2, with D perhaps matching TRBD1 (6 bases). The CDR3 runs to 11 residues. V was pared by 2 bases and J by 12 bases, with 10 bases between. For the CDR3, the DNA is TGTGCCAGCAGTTTAAGGAGGGGGGACACCTTC. This gives the protein CASSLRRGDTF.

This clone has ten or more counts. The chain has TRBV2 and TRBJ2-1, with 9 bases identical to TRBD2. The germline gives CDR1 SNHLY, CDR2 FYNNEI. Losses at the gene ends were 4 bases for V and 8 bases for J; bases not matched to a gene: 15. This CDR3 has 17 amino acids. CDR3 in amino acids: CASSVWREGQISDEQFF. The CDR3 DNA reads TGTGCCAGCAGTGTTTGGCGGGAGGGCCAGATTAGTGATGAGCAGTTCTTC.

In its sample, this clone ranks as medium-sized. This chain joins TRBV6-1 and TRBJ2-2, with 9 nucleotides matching TRBD2. Germline V gene data show CDR1 as MNHNS and CDR2 as SASEGT. CDR3 length equals 14 residues. J lost 3 bases, V lost 6 bases, and 2 bases had no gene match. In DNA, the CDR3 is TGTGCCAGCAGAAGACTAGCGGACACCGGGGAGCTGTTTTTT. Amino acid sequence: CASRRLADTGELFF.

Of note for this clone: This may stem from a read error, because a much larger clone lies one nucleotide away. This chain joins TRBV5-1 and TRBJ2-5, with D unresolved. V gave up 1 base and J gave up 1 base, with 11 bases separating them. Germline V lookup: CDR1 SGHRS, CDR2 YFSETQ. This CDR3 is built from 15 residues. CDR3 amino acids: CASSLCAPPQETQYF. For the CDR3, the DNA is TGCGCCAGCAGCTTGTGTGCGCCCCCCCAAGAGACCCAGTACTTC.

This clone was detected many times. A much larger clone is a single base away; this may be a read error. Other DNA sequences within the sample encode an identical CDR3. V usage is TRBV10-2 and J usage is TRBJ1-5, with D uncertain. The CDR3 totals 13 residues. The germline gives CDR1 WSHSY, CDR2 SAAADI. This CDR3 is CASSPLPYQPQHF. The CDR3 nucleotides read TGCGCCAGCAGTCCCCTCCCCTACCAGCCCCAGCATTTC.

Only one count was recorded for this clone. The rearrangement uses TRBV30 and TRBJ1-3; D gene uncertain. Trimming shortened V by 0 bases and J by 0 bases, and 6 bases separated the two germline ends. From germline, CDR1 is GTSNPN and CDR2 SVGIG (reference sequence). The length of the CDR3 is 14 residues. CDR3 sequence: CAWSVGFSGNTIYF. The CDR3 region has the DNA TGTGCCTGGAGTGTGGGTTTCTCTGGAAACACCATATATTTT.

In its sample, this clone is medium-sized (0.01 to 0.1%). This CDR3 is also generated by other DNA sequences in the sample. The chain recombines TRBV12-5 with TRBJ2-7; D could derive from TRBD1 or TRBD2 (6 bases each). Germline V lookup: CDR1 LGHNT, CDR2 FRNRAP. The CDR3 runs 12 residues. Trimming cost V 1 base and J 7 bases, with 8 bases left between them. The chain's CDR3 is CASGLEGGEQYF. CDR3 DNA sequence: TGTGCTAGTGGTTTGGAAGGGGGGGAGCAGTACTTC.

This clone was recorded at least ten times. V usage is TRBV6-5 and J usage is TRBJ1-1, with D perhaps TRBD1 (5 bases). V lost 0 bases to trimming and J lost 1 base, with 9 bases between them. The CDR3 is 15 residues long. Germline V gene lookup returns CDR1 MNHEY and CDR2 SVGAGI. The CDR3 is CASSYSGAANTEAFF. The CDR3 coding sequence is TGTGCCAGCAGTTACTCTGGGGCTGCGAACACTGAAGCTTTCTTT.

V usage is TRBV11-1 and J usage is TRBJ2-3, with D perhaps TRBD1 (6 bases). The CDR3 is made up of 17 amino acids. V gave up 8 bases and J gave up 3 bases, with 24 bases separating them. Per germline, CDR1 SGHAT and CDR2 FQDESV (reference sequence). The CDR3 sequence is CASDSSRTAAGTDTQYF. CDR3 in DNA: TGTGCCAGCGATAGTTCAAGGACAGCGGCAGGTACAGATACGCAGTATTTT.